This TCR beta chain was sequenced during a study of Ad26.COV2.S vaccination and SARS-CoV-2 variants (dated by TCRdb to the early 2020s). A note on the overall study: Vaccine-arm donors were drawn from COV1001, a multicentre, randomized, double-blind, placebo-controlled phase I-IIa trial of Ad26.COV2.S in healthy adults. Dosing of Ad26.COV2.S was intramuscular, at either 5x10^10 or 1x10^11 viral particles, delivered as one shot or as two shots spaced 56 days apart. The specificity and breadth of SARS-CoV-2-reactive T cell receptors after Ad26.COV2.S vaccination were assessed by TCRbeta repertoire sequencing. A total of some 30 samples were included in the TCR-sequenced set, comprising about 20 Ad26.COV2.S vaccine recipients, 5 placebo recipients and 8 SARS-CoV-2 convalescent individuals. Investigators remained blinded to trial group allocation during experiments and outcome assessment. Participants in the trial were split at random into five groups of five each, receiving low-dose or high-dose Ad26.COV2.S once or twice, or else placebo on both occasions.

The treatment or condition label on this specimen signifies: roughly 18 received Ad26.COV2.S at low or high dose, single or two shots; a few received placebo; per-sample allocation not given. For vaccine and placebo recipients, the sequenced repertoires came from samples collected on day 63 after the first injection. Cohort 1b enrolled 20 to 30 adults aged 18-55 years at a single site in Boston, USA, between 29 July and 7 August 2020. Ad26.COV2.S consisted of a replication-incompetent adenovirus type 26 vector by which a prefusion-stabilized SARS-CoV-2 spike protein from the original Wuhan strain was expressed. TCRbeta CDR3 regions were sequenced with the immunoSEQ Assay. After extraction, genomic DNA underwent amplification by bias-controlled multiplex PCR, followed by high-throughput sequencing. Concerning the study's data processing: To quantify the absolute abundance of every unique TCRbeta CDR3 region, sequences were collapsed and filtered. T cell fraction was estimated by normalization of TCRbeta template counts to usable DNA, with usable DNA being measured through amplification of reference genes present in all nucleated cells. Repertoire TCRs were annotated as SARS-CoV-2-specific by exact matching of V gene, CDR3 amino acid sequence and J gene to a known reactive TCR set. MIRA supplied the reference SARS-CoV-2 TCR set, which was filtered for enrichment in COVID-19-positive ImmuneCODE repertoires so that public or cross-reactive TCRs were removed. Using the MIRA antigens, annotated TCRs were further analysed by specific ORF or by position within an ORF. Depth was the summed frequency of annotated unique rearrangements, while breadth was defined as annotated unique rearrangements over total unique productive rearrangements. Two-sided Wilcoxon rank-sum tests were applied when comparing TCR breadth between groups. This is the immuneACCESS table as TCRdb keeps it, with only in-frame sequences that have V and J called. A part of the clones is gone; compared with another copy, unresolved V genes explain less than half, and the rest is unexplained. Clone size and V and J calls were adopted from that table, with D and trimming inferred from the DNA. Here the sample has about 320,000 clones; around 84% occur a single time. Together, the top ten hold 1.9% of the sample.

In regard to this clone: There is no known antigen for this receptor. No much larger clonotype is one base removed from it; base qualities were not supplied.

CDR1 and CDR2 (SGHAT, FQNNGV) derive from the germline V gene. The junction shows trimming of 11 bases on V and 3 bases on J, plus 13 bases between the germline ends. Including the terminal cysteine and phenylalanine, the CDR3 comprises 12 residues. CDR3 DNA is the only sequence kept; it has 36 bases, read in frame from the first base. Here is what the overall study found, with its caveats: Comparing responses between vaccine doses or regimens was not something the study was powered to do. The authors noted that total T cell responses may have been underestimated by the TCR breadth and depth analyses. Vaccine and placebo recipients had comparable non-spike TCR breadth, which fits with the vaccine containing only spike. After vaccination, spike-specific CD8+ and CD4+ T cell responses were reported to show substantial breadth. Spike-specific TCR breadth was higher in Ad26.COV2.S recipients than in placebo recipients (P = 0.0014).

The receptor was isolated from a person aged 18-65 years who received the Ad26.COV2.S COVID-19 vaccine or a placebo. Here the chain combines TRBV11-2 and TRBJ1-1, with TRBD1 as a weak D call on 5 bases. The sequences come from peripheral blood, collected in a trial of Ad26.COV2.S vaccine versus placebo. The CDR3 is CAASGLDTEAFF. The nucleotide sequence reads TGTGCCGCATCGGGGCTGGACACTGAAGCTTTCTTT.